One sample yielded the 26 T cell receptor beta chains listed below, sequenced in a study of blood T cell repertoires in COVID-19. Data came from immunoSEQ multiplex PCR; TCRdb stores just in-frame clones and leaves some out. The data contain approximately 230,000 clones, almost 85% of them singletons. The sample comprised PBMCs or T cells enriched from blood (not recorded which). The receptor set was obtained from a man between 35 and 55 years old who had recovered from COVID-19.

The rearrangement links TRBV3-1 (or the pseudogene TRBV3-2) to TRBJ1-1; 7 bases are shared with TRBD1. CDR1 LGHDT and CDR2 YNNKEL come from the germline V gene (reference sequence). This CDR3 contains 14 residues. V lost 4 bases to trimming and J lost 5 bases; unmatched junction nucleotides: 7. CDR3 protein: CASSPPGQLTEAFF. The CDR3 DNA reads as TGTGCCAGCAGCCCGCCGGGACAGCTTACTGAAGCTTTCTTT.

The CDR3 reads CASSTDRVLVPPLHF. The CDR3 DNA is TGCGCCAGCAGCACGGACAGGGTCTTGGTTCCACCCCTCCACTTT. The rearrangement joins TRBV4-1 to TRBJ1-6, with 8 bases lining up with TRBD1. J gave up 11 bases and V 5 bases, and 11 bases lay outside the gene matches. This CDR3 contains 15 residues. Germline V gene sequence: CDR1 MGHRA, CDR2 YSYEKL.

The chain has TRBV5-1 and TRBJ2-5, with TRBD2 matching over 7 bases. V lost 0 bases, J lost 3 bases, and 2 bases stayed unmatched. Germline V gives CDR1 SGHRS, CDR2 YFSETQ. The CDR3 extends over 14 amino acids. The CDR3 sequence is CASSLVGGKETQYF. The DNA of the CDR3 is TGCGCCAGCAGCTTGGTGGGGGGGAAAGAGACCCAGTACTTC.

The rearrangement links TRBV6-4 to TRBJ2-3; D may be TRBD2 (6 bases). The CDR3 is made up of 15 amino acids. V was cut by 0 bases and J by 2 bases, with 9 bases left in between. The germline gives CDR1 MRHNA, CDR2 SNTAGT. The CDR3 bases are TGTGCCAGCAGTGACTCCGCTAGCGACACAGATACGCAGTATTTT. Its protein is CASSDSASDTDTQYF.

The V and J genes are TRBV4-2 and TRBJ1-5, with D uncertain. The length of the CDR3 is 14 residues. V lost 3 bases and J 10 bases, leaving 16 bases between the germline ends. CDR1 and CDR2 from the germline V gene are LGHNA and YNFKEQ. The CDR3 region has the DNA TGTGCCAGCAGCCACCTAAGATGGGAGGACCCCCAGCATTTT. It codes for CASSHLRWEDPQHF.

The V gene is TRBV6-1, the J gene TRBJ2-5; D is undetermined. Germline loops: CDR1 MNHNS, CDR2 SASEGT. With 1 base removed from V and 5 bases from J, the gap between germline ends came to 11 bases. The CDR3 spans 14 residues. CDR3 bases: TGTGCCAGCAGTGAAGGAGGAGCCGTGGAGACCCAGTACTTC. Its translation: CASSEGGAVETQYF.

This rearrangement joins TRBV5-1 to TRBJ2-3; 13 bases line up with TRBD2. Germline V CDR1 and CDR2: SGHRS, YFSETQ. This CDR3 is built from 16 residues. The V segment lost 10 bases and the J segment 5 bases; nucleotides outside the gene matches: 13. In DNA form, the CDR3 reads TGCGCCCGCAAACTAGCGGGGGGGCCCGGGGAAGATACGCAGTATTTT. This sequence encodes CARKLAGGPGEDTQYF.

This chain links TRBV27 with TRBJ1-5; D is possibly TRBD1 (6 bases). Trimming took off 6 bases at V and 3 bases at J, with 15 bases between the two ends. This CDR3 is built from 15 residues. Germline lookup yields CDR1 MNHEY and CDR2 SMNVEV (reference sequence). CDR3 amino acids: CASRTSGVSNQPQHF. For the CDR3, the DNA is TGTGCCAGCAGGACATCAGGGGTGTCCAATCAGCCCCAGCATTTT.

This clone occurred once. The rearrangement links TRBV27 to TRBJ2-3, with 12 bases identical to TRBD2. The CDR3 is 16 amino acids. The V and J ends lost 4 bases and 0 bases, in that order; junction bases with no gene match: 2. CDR1 and CDR2 (germline): MNHEY, SMNVEV (reference sequence). CDR3: CASSSGLAGSTDTQYF. The CDR3 region has the DNA TGTGCCAGCAGTTCCGGACTAGCGGGGAGCACAGATACGCAGTATTTT.

The count of this clone is one. The chain links TRBV18 to TRBJ2-7, with unresolved D. The CDR3 has 14 residues. Germline V lookup: CDR1 KGHSH, CDR2 LQKENI. Deletions cut 1 base from V and 7 bases from J, with 14 bases between. Here the CDR3 reads CASSPLGYQVEQYF. In DNA form, the CDR3 reads TGTGCCAGCTCACCACTCGGATACCAGGTGGAGCAGTACTTC.

The chain links TRBV28 to TRBJ1-1; the D is unclear. V was pared by 6 bases and J by 0 bases, with 14 bases between. The CDR3 has 15 residues. Germline assignment: CDR1 MDHEN and CDR2 SYDVKM. The CDR3, as DNA: TGTGCCAGCAGGTTACTCCTGGGAGTGAACACTGAAGCTTTCTTT. Translating it yields CASRLLLGVNTEAFF.

This clone appeared once. The V call is TRBV28, the J call TRBJ1-1; weak D call: TRBD1 (5 bases). The V end lost 2 bases, the J end lost 1 base, and 8 bases lay between the germline ends. Germline V CDR1 and CDR2: MDHEN, SYDVKM. The CDR3 runs 14 residues. The CDR3: CASSLSQGNTEAFF. CDR3 bases: TGTGCCAGCAGTTTAAGTCAGGGGAACACTGAAGCTTTCTTT.

This clone was seen more than once but under ten times. The chain recombines TRBV28 with TRBJ1-3; D gene ambiguous. From germline, CDR1 is MDHEN and CDR2 SYDVKM. This CDR3 comprises 14 residues. The germline V and J ends were trimmed by 6 bases and 0 bases, with 9 bases remaining between them. Written as DNA, the CDR3 is TGTGCCAGCAGGCCAGGTAGCTCTGGAAACACCATATATTTT. Protein: CASRPGSSGNTIYF.

The V gene is TRBV7-9, the J gene TRBJ2-3; 8 bases align to TRBD1. Germline V lookup: CDR1 SEHNR, CDR2 FQNEAQ (reference sequence). The junction had 12 bases not matched to a gene; V was cut back by 5 bases and J by 5 bases. This CDR3 spans 16 amino acids. This CDR3 is CASSKGTGDPVDTQYF. The CDR3 bases are TGTGCCAGCAGCAAGGGGACAGGCGACCCCGTAGATACGCAGTATTTT.

The V gene is TRBV29-1, the J gene TRBJ2-2; a possible D gene is TRBD2 (5 bases). Germline assignment: CDR1 SQVTM and CDR2 ANQGSEA. CDR3 size: 12 residues. The V gene lost 5 bases and the J gene lost 1 base, with 5 bases spanning the gap. In nucleotides, the CDR3 is TGCAGCGTTCGGGGGAACACCGGGGAGCTGTTTTTT. Its protein product is CSVRGNTGELFF.

Regarding this clone: Distinct nucleotide sequences in the sample also encode this CDR3. This chain joins TRBV9 and TRBJ1-2; TRBD1 agrees at 9 bases. J lost 4 bases, V lost 3 bases, and 4 bases had no gene match. Per the germline V gene, CDR1 is SGDLS and CDR2 is YYNGEE. The CDR3 extends over 14 amino acids. CDR3 DNA sequence: TGTGCCAGCAGCGCGGACAGGGGCGGCTATGGCTACACCTTC. Residues: CASSADRGGYGYTF. Drawing the rest from reference TRBV9 and TRBJ1-2, the complete variable domain is DSGVTQTPKHLITATGQRVTLRCSPRSGDLSVYWYQQSLDQGLQFLIQYYNGEERAKGNILERFSAQQFPDLHSELNLSSLELGDSALYFCASSADRGGYGYTFGSGTRLTVV.

In DNA, the CDR3 is TGTGCCAGCAGCGGGGGGAGCAATCAGCCCCAGCATTTT. Its protein is CASSGGSNQPQHF. The chain has TRBV28 and TRBJ1-5, with D possibly being TRBD1 (5 bases). Trimming took 6 bases from V and 1 from J, leaving 7 bases between them. Germline V gene lookup returns CDR1 MDHEN and CDR2 SYDVKM. The length of the CDR3 is 13 residues.

The chain carries TRBV20-1 and TRBJ1-1, with 10 bases fitting TRBD1. The CDR3 totals 15 residues. With 3 bases clipped from V and 4 bases from J, the junction kept 8 bases outside the gene matches. The germline V gene has CDR1 DFQATT and CDR2 SNEGSKA (reference sequence). CDR3 nucleotide sequence: TGCAGTGCTAGTTCCCCAGGACAGGGGGGCACTGAAGCTTTCTTT. This gives the protein CSASSPGQGGTEAFF.

This clone was picked up many times. The chain is built from TRBV21-1 and TRBJ1-6. TRBV21-1 is classified as a pseudogene. The CDR3 runs to 14 residues. The CDR3 spells CASSKAGVNSPLHF. CDR3 DNA: TGTGCCAGCAGCAAAGCCGGGGTCAATTCACCCCTCCACTTT.

The table lists this clone with a count of one. This rearrangement joins TRBV21-1 to TRBJ1-6. TRBV21-1 represents a pseudogene. The CDR3 runs to 17 residues. The CDR3 spells CARPIAETVPYNSPLHF. In DNA form, the CDR3 reads TGTGCCAGACCTATCGCTGAAACTGTACCCTATAATTCACCCCTCCACTTT.

The chain couples TRBV7-9 to TRBJ2-1, with D hard to call. The V and J ends lost 6 bases and 0 bases respectively, with 12 bases between them. The CDR3 covers 15 residues. Germline V gives CDR1 SEHNR, CDR2 FQNEAQ (reference sequence). As DNA, the CDR3 is TGTGCCAGCAGGGCAACTTGGAGCTCCTACAATGAGCAGTTCTTC. It codes for CASRATWSSYNEQFF.

This clone was detected ten times or more. This chain connects TRBV2 to TRBJ2-7; D is unclear. Germline values: CDR1 SNHLY, CDR2 FYNNEI. The ends were cut back, 1 base at V and 2 bases at J, with 9 bases in the middle. This CDR3 is 14 amino acids long. The CDR3 loop is CASSEGVNTYEQYF. The CDR3 DNA is TGTGCCAGCAGTGAAGGAGTCAATACCTACGAGCAGTACTTC.

V gene TRBV6-5 combines with J gene TRBJ1-5; tentative D call: TRBD1 (5 bases). CDR3 length equals 13 residues. Trimming left V 2 bases short and J 6 bases short, with 8 bases between. CDR1 and CDR2 (germline): MNHEY, SVGAGI. The CDR3 here is CASSYGQGQPQHF. CDR3 DNA sequence: TGTGCCAGCAGTTACGGGCAGGGTCAGCCCCAGCATTTT.

In its sample, this clone was seen a few times. This CDR3 reads CASSPGTSASGVNVLTF. The CDR3 DNA sequence: TGTGCCAGCAGTCCCGGGACTAGCGCCTCAGGTGTCAACGTCCTGACTTTC. The chain has TRBV7-6 and TRBJ2-6; 10 bases agree with TRBD2. V was pared by 6 bases and J by 9 bases, with 14 bases of the junction left unmatched. The CDR3 sequence is 17 residues long. Germline values: CDR1 SGHVS, CDR2 FNYEAQ.

The genes are TRBV11-2 and TRBJ2-1; TRBD2 agrees at 11 bases. V dropped 1 base and J dropped 7; count of bases not matched to a gene: 6. Germline CDR1 reads SGHAT; CDR2 reads FQNNGV. This CDR3 spans 16 amino acids. CDR3 in DNA: TGTGCCAGCAGCTTAGTACCTAGCGGGGGGTCTAATGAGCAGTTCTTC. Amino acid sequence: CASSLVPSGGSNEQFF.

The V and J genes are TRBV30 and TRBJ1-2; D is ambiguous. This CDR3 has 12 residues. Germline V gives CDR1 GTSNPN, CDR2 SVGIG (reference sequence). The V and J ends lost 8 bases and 1 base respectively, with 11 bases between them. The CDR3 sequence is CALEVFNYGYTF. CDR3 coding DNA: TGTGCCCTGGAGGTATTTAACTATGGCTACACCTTC.